Shown below are 26 T cell receptor beta chains from a single sample sequenced in a study of T cell repertoires in cytomegalovirus infection. TCRdb re-derived calls from the reads in MiXCR, one entry per CDR3 protein. The table records about 460,000 distinct CDR3 sequences, approximately 10% of them present only once. The sample taken for sequencing was PBMCs. The origin of the receptors is a human donor in good health (CMV status not recorded). Some clones in this sample may be carry-over from other donors' samples.

The chain combines TRBV6-5 with TRBJ2-3; 14 nucleotides match TRBD2. The CDR3 contains 16 residues. The germline gives CDR1 MNHEY, CDR2 SVGAGI. V was pared by 6 bases and J by 5 bases, with 7 bases of the junction left unmatched. The CDR3, as DNA: TGTGCCAGCAGGCCGGGACTAGCGGGAGAGTTAGATACGCAGTATTTT. This translates into CASRPGLAGELDTQYF.

There are many counts of this clonotype. The chain combines TRBV6-1 with TRBJ1-1, with unresolved D. The CDR3 has 13 amino acids. Per germline, CDR1 MNHNS and CDR2 SASEGT. The germline V and J ends were trimmed by 9 bases and 4 bases, with 15 bases remaining between them. In DNA form, the CDR3 reads TGTGCCAGTCGTCAGGACGTGGGCACTGAAGCTTTCTTT. Its protein product is CASRQDVGTEAFF.

Ten or more counts support this clonotype. The chain links TRBV11-2 to TRBJ2-1, with D unresolved. Looked up from germline, CDR1 is SGHAT and CDR2 is FQNNGV. Between the trimmed V and J ends, which lost 2 bases and 3 bases, there was a span of 8 bases. The CDR3 runs 14 residues. The DNA of the CDR3 is TGTGCCAGCAGCTTAAAGCATTTCTACAATGAGCAGTTCTTC. This gives the protein CASSLKHFYNEQFF. Based on the CDR3 plus reference TRBV11-2 and TRBJ2-1, the full variable domain is EAGVAQSPRYKIIEKRQSVAFWCNPISGHATLYWYQQILGQGPKLLIQFQNNGVVDDSQLPKDRFSAERLKGVDSTLKIQPAKLEDSAVYLCASSLKHFYNEQFFGPGTRLTVL.

This clonotype has at least ten counts. The chain recombines TRBV7-9 with TRBJ1-2, with D possibly being TRBD1 (6 bases). Trimming took off 1 base at V and 8 bases at J, with 17 bases between the two ends. There are 15 residues in the CDR3. Germline lookup yields CDR1 SEHNR and CDR2 FQNEAQ (reference sequence). This CDR3 reads CASSLVYVGGDGYTF. The CDR3 region has the DNA TGTGCCAGCAGCTTAGTTTACGTCGGGGGCGACGGCTACACCTTC.

There are many counts of this clonotype. The chain links TRBV7-9 to TRBJ2-7, with unresolved D. The CDR3 contains 12 residues. Germline loops: CDR1 SEHNR, CDR2 FQNEAQ (reference sequence). Trimming removed 1 base from V and 3 bases from J, with 4 bases in between. The CDR3 spells CASSLGYYEQYF. CDR3 bases: TGTGCCAGCAGCTTAGGCTACTACGAGCAGTACTTC.

The rearrangement uses TRBV29-1 and TRBJ1-1, with TRBD1 as a possible D gene (6 bases). Trimming took 7 bases from V and 3 from J, leaving 12 bases between them. This CDR3 spans 12 amino acids. Germline lookup yields CDR1 SQVTM and CDR2 ANQGSEA. The CDR3 here is CSGRDTYTEAFF. As DNA, the CDR3 is TGCAGCGGCCGGGACACTTACACTGAAGCTTTCTTT.

The chain carries TRBV25-1 and TRBJ1-1; D unclear. The CDR3 length is 11 residues. CDR1 MGHDK and CDR2 SYGVNS come from the germline V gene. V lost 4 bases, J lost 6 bases, and 6 bases lay in between. The DNA for the CDR3 is TGTGCCAGCAGTGGATTGGCTGAAGCTTTCTTT. Residues: CASSGLAEAFF.

In this sample, this clonotype turned up many times. The genes are TRBV6-1 and TRBJ1-2; the D gene is possibly TRBD1 (5 bases). Trimming took 6 bases from V and 0 from J, leaving 23 bases between them. CDR1 MNHNS and CDR2 SASEGT come from the germline V gene. The CDR3 consists of 18 residues. The CDR3 loop is CASSRSYRIMTPNYGYTF. Written as DNA, the CDR3 is TGTGCCAGCAGCCGAAGTTACAGGATTATGACCCCTAACTATGGCTACACCTTC.

This clonotype was detected many times. The genes are TRBV6-5 and TRBJ1-1, with 9 bases lining up with TRBD1. J was trimmed by 4 bases and V by 3 bases; bases with no gene match: 9. Germline V lookup: CDR1 MNHEY, CDR2 SVGAGI. The CDR3 totals 16 residues. CDR3 in DNA: TGTGCCAGCAGTTATCTAAACAGGGGGCCGGGCACTGAAGCTTTCTTT. As protein: CASSYLNRGPGTEAFF.

V usage is TRBV29-1 and J usage is TRBJ2-5, with TRBD2 as a possible D gene (7 bases). V dropped 0 bases and J dropped 5 bases, with 13 bases sitting between them. CDR3 size: 14 residues. From germline, CDR1 is SQVTM and CDR2 ANQGSEA. Here the CDR3 reads CSVEDGGGIETQYF. CDR3 sequence (DNA): TGCAGCGTTGAAGACGGCGGGGGCATTGAGACCCAGTACTTC.

In its sample, this clonotype was seen a few times. The gene calls are TRBV7-9 and TRBJ1-2, with a weak D call TRBD1 (6 bases). V dropped 4 bases and J dropped 5 bases, with 23 bases sitting between them. This CDR3 contains 17 residues. The germline gives CDR1 SEHNR, CDR2 FQNEAQ (reference sequence). The CDR3 DNA reads as TGTGCCAGCAGCTCCGTCGGTCTAAGGGGGGATCCTTATGGCTACACCTTC. Translation: CASSSVGLRGDPYGYTF.

This clonotype came up many times. The gene calls are TRBV29-1 and TRBJ1-2; 7 positions agree with TRBD1. Germline values: CDR1 SQVTM, CDR2 ANQGSEA. V shed 1 base and J 4 bases; nucleotides not matched to a gene: 9. This CDR3 has 15 amino acids. CDR3 amino acids: CSVEGSKDRVYGYTF. Written as DNA, the CDR3 is TGCAGCGTTGAAGGTTCAAAAGACAGGGTCTATGGCTACACCTTC.

The J gene is TRBJ1-1, the V gene TRBV20-1, with a weak D call TRBD1 (6 bases). Trimming took off 1 base at V and 4 bases at J, with 13 bases between the two ends. The CDR3 consists of 14 residues. Germline lookup yields CDR1 DFQATT and CDR2 SNEGSKA (reference sequence). The CDR3 here is CSARGGGLVTEAFF. DNA for the CDR3: TGCAGTGCTAGAGGAGGGGGGCTGGTCACTGAAGCTTTCTTT.

This clonotype was counted at least ten times. V and J are TRBV7-6 and TRBJ1-2; a possible D gene is TRBD1 (6 bases). CDR1 SGHVS and CDR2 FNYEAQ come from the germline V gene. Trimming stripped 5 bases from V and 4 bases from J, with 14 bases between. The CDR3 loop spans 14 amino acids. The DNA of the CDR3 is TGTGCCAGCAGCCCAAACCTACAGGGCTATGGCTACACCTTC. This gives the protein CASSPNLQGYGYTF.

There are many counts of this clonotype. J is TRBJ1-1 and V is TRBV6-6, with TRBD1 matching 9 bases. V was clipped by 6 bases and J by 5 bases; unmatched bases: 16. This CDR3 contains 17 residues. The germline gives CDR1 MNHNY, CDR2 SVGAGI (reference sequence). DNA for the CDR3: TGTGCCAGCAGGGCAACCGGGACAGGGCTATGGGGAACTGAAGCTTTCTTT. It yields the protein CASRATGTGLWGTEAFF.

This clonotype has ten or more counts. The chain employs TRBV19 and TRBJ1-1; D not resolved. Trimming cost V 7 bases and J 0 bases, with 15 bases left between them. Germline assignment: CDR1 LNHDA and CDR2 SQIVND (reference sequence). This CDR3 has 15 amino acids. The CDR3, as DNA: TGTGCCAGTACCATCGGGCAGCTCATGAACACTGAAGCTTTCTTT. This gives the protein CASTIGQLMNTEAFF.

This clonotype was found many times. This rearrangement joins TRBV7-2 to TRBJ2-1; D remains ambiguous. The CDR3 runs to 14 residues. Trimming took off 3 bases at V and 1 base at J, with 7 bases between the two ends. Germline CDR1 SGHTA, CDR2 FQGNSA. The CDR3: CASSFRASYNEQFF. CDR3 in DNA: TGTGCCAGCAGCTTCCGGGCGTCCTACAATGAGCAGTTCTTC.

This clonotype was found many times. This chain joins TRBV7-2 and TRBJ2-7, with 7 bases identical to TRBD2. This CDR3 has 15 residues. The germline gives CDR1 SGHTA, CDR2 FQGNSA. V lost 3 bases to trimming and J lost 0 bases; unmatched junction nucleotides: 5. CDR3 protein: CASSFASGISYEQYF. The CDR3 region has the DNA TGTGCCAGCAGCTTCGCTAGCGGAATCTCCTACGAGCAGTACTTC.

This clonotype was detected ten times or more. This chain uses TRBV10-3 with TRBJ1-6, with 8 bases lining up with TRBD1. Trimming cost V 6 bases and J 9 bases; bases outside gene matches: 4. The CDR3 runs 13 residues. Germline CDR1 reads ENHRY; CDR2 reads SYGVKD. The CDR3: CAIRDREPSPLHF. The CDR3 nucleotides are TGTGCCATCAGGGACAGGGAACCTTCACCCCTCCACTTT.

This clonotype appeared many times. The rearrangement uses TRBV20-1 and TRBJ2-5; TRBD2 matches at 10 bases. After removal of 2 bases from V and 5 bases from J, the junction contained 5 bases not matched to a gene. The CDR3 sequence is 14 residues long. Looked up from germline, CDR1 is DFQATT and CDR2 is SNEGSKA (reference sequence). The CDR3 DNA follows: TGCAGTGCTAGACTAGCGGGAGTAGGCGAGACCCAGTACTTC. Translated, it gives CSARLAGVGETQYF.

This clonotype was recorded many times. The chain employs TRBV7-8 and TRBJ1-1; D gene ambiguous. The germline gives CDR1 SGHVS, CDR2 FQNEAQ. The CDR3 spans 15 residues. Trimming took 5 bases from V and 4 from J, leaving 17 bases between them. This CDR3 reads CASSRRGQLLTEAFF. The CDR3 DNA reads TGTGCCAGCAGCAGACGAGGGCAGCTCCTCACTGAAGCTTTCTTT.

The V call is TRBV12-3 or TRBV12-4, the J call TRBJ1-1; D not certain. The CDR3 is made up of 13 amino acids. The V gene lost 4 bases and the J gene lost 8 bases, with 14 bases spanning the gap. The CDR3: CASSWSARGEAFF. CDR3 bases: TGTGCCAGCAGTTGGTCAGCCCGGGGAGAAGCTTTCTTT.

This clonotype was observed many times. An end of the junction does not agree with germline; a read error may underlie this. This sequence joins TRBV14 and TRBJ2-3; D unclear. The CDR3 consists of 14 residues. Looked up from germline, CDR1 is SGHDN and CDR2 is FVKESK. The CDR3 spells CASSQGFSKDTQYF. The CDR3 DNA follows: TGTGCCAGCAGCCAAGGATTTAGCAAAGATACGCAGTATTTT.

In its sample, this clonotype was seen a few times. CDR3 DNA: TGTGCCAGCAGCCGAGAGACCGGGACACCCAACTATGGCTACACCTTC. It yields the protein CASSRETGTPNYGYTF. This chain joins TRBV5-5 and TRBJ1-2; D may be TRBD1 (6 bases). The CDR3 spans 16 residues. V was clipped by 4 bases and J by 2 bases, with 18 bases between them. Germline V gene lookup returns CDR1 SGHKS and CDR2 YYEKEE (reference sequence).

This chain uses TRBV4-2 with TRBJ1-6, with TRBD1 matching over 7 bases. The CDR3 contains 16 residues. CDR1 is LGHNA, CDR2 YNFKEQ, per germline. Losses at the gene ends were 0 bases for V and 6 bases for J; bases not matched to a gene: 5. CDR3 residues: CASSQDMTGSNSPLHF. Written as DNA, the CDR3 is TGTGCCAGCAGCCAAGATATGACAGGGAGTAATTCACCCCTCCACTTT.

In this sample, this clonotype turned up many times. This chain connects TRBV5-1 to TRBJ2-7, with 8 bases aligning to TRBD2. The CDR3 has 14 amino acids. CDR1 and CDR2 (germline): SGHRS, YFSETQ. V shed 2 bases, J shed 5 bases, and the junction held 6 bases outside the gene matches. The CDR3 is CASSFQREFDEQYF. The DNA of the CDR3 is TGCGCCAGCAGCTTCCAGCGGGAGTTCGACGAGCAGTACTTC. The complete variable domain, with remaining parts taken from reference TRBV5-1 and TRBJ2-7, reads KAGVTQTPRYLIKTRGQQVTLSCSPISGHRSVSWYQQTPGQGLQFLFEYFSETQRNKGNFPGRFSGRQFSNSRSEMNVSTLELGDSALYLCASSFQREFDEQYFGPGTRLTVT.